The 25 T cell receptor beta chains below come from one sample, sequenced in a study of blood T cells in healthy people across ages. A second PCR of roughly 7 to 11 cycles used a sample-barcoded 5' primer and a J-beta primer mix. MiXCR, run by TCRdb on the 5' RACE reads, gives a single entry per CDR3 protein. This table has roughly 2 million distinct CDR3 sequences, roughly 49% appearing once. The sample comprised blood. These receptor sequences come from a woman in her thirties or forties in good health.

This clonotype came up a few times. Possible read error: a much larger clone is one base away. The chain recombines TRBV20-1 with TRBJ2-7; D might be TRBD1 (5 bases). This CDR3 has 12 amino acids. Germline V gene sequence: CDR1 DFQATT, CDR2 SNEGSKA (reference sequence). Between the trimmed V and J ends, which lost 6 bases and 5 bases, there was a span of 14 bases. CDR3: CSAGVTWDEQYF. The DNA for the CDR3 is TGCAGTGCAGGGGTAACATGGGACGAGCAGTACTTC.

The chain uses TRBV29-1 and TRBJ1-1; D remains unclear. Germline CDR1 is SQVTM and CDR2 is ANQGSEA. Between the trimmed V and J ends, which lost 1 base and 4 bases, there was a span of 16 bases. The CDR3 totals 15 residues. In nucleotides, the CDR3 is TGCAGCGTTGAAGGCAGTGCTTCCCCGAGCACTGAAGCTTTCTTT. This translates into CSVEGSASPSTEAFF.

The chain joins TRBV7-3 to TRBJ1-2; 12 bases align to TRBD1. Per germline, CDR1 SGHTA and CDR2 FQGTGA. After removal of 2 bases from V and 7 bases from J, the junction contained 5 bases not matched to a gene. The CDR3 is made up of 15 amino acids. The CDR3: CASSLSGQGAVGYTF. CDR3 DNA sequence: TGTGCCAGCAGCTTATCGGGACAGGGGGCGGTTGGCTACACCTTC.

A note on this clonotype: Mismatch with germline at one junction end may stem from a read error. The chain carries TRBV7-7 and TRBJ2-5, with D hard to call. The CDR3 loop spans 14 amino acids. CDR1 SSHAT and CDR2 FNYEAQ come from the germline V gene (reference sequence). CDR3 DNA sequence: TGTGCTAGCAGCTTTGGCGCAGACCAAGAGACCCAGTACTTC. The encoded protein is CASSFGADQETQYF. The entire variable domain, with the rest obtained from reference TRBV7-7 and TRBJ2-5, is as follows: GAGVSQSPRYKVTKRGQDVTLRCDPISSHATLYWYQQALGQGPEFLTYFNYEAQPDKSGLPSDRFSAERPEGSISTLTIQRTEQRDSAMYRCASSFGADQETQYFGPGTRLLVL.

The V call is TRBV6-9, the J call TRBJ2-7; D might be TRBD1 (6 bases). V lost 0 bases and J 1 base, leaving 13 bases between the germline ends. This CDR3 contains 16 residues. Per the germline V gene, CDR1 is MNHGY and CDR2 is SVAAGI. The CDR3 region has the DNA TGTGCCAGCAGTTATTCCAGGGGCAACCCTTCCTACGAGCAGTACTTC. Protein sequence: CASSYSRGNPSYEQYF.

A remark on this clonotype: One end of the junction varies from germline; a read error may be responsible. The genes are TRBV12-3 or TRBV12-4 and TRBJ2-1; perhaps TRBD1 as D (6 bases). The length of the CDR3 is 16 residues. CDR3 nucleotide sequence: TGCGCCAGCCGAGGAGGTGGGACCTCGAGGGGGAATGAGCAGTTCTTC. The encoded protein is CASRGGGTSRGNEQFF.

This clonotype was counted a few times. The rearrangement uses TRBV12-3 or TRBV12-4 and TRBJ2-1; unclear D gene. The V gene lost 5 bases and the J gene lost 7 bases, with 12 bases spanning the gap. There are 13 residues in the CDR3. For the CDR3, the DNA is TGTGCCAGCAGTACGGGCCTAGGGAATGAGCAGTTCTTC. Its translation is CASSTGLGNEQFF.

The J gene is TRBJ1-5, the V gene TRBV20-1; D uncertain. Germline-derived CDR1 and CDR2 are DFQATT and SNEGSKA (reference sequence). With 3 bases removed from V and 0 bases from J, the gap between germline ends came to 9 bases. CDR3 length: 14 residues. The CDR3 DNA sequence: TGCAGTGCTAGCTTAGACTATAGCAATCAGCCCCAGCATTTT. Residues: CSASLDYSNQPQHF.

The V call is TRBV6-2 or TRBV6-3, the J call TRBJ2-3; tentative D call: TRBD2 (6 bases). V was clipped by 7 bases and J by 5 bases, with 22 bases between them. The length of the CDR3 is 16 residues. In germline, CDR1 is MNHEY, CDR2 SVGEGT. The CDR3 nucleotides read TGTGCCAGCATTCGCGCGGGGAGGACGGGAGAAGATACGCAGTATTTT. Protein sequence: CASIRAGRTGEDTQYF.

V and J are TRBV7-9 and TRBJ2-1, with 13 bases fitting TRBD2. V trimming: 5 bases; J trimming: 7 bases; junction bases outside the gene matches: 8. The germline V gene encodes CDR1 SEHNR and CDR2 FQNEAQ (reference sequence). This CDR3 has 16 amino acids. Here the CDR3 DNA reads TGTGCCAGCAGCCCCGTGACTAGCGGGGGGTCGAATGAGCAGTTCTTC. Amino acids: CASSPVTSGGSNEQFF.

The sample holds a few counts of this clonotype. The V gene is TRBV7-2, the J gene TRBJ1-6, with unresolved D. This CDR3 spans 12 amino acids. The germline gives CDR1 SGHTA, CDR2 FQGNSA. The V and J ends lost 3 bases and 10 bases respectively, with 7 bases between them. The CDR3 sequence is CASSLPGSPLHF. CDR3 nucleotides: TGTGCCAGCAGCTTGCCGGGATCACCCCTCCACTTT. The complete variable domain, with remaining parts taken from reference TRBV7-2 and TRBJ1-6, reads GAGVSQSPSNKVTEKGKDVELRCDPISGHTALYWYRQSLGQGLEFLIYFQGNSAPDKSGLPSDRFSAERTGGSVSTLTIQRTQQEDSAVYLCASSLPGSPLHFGNGTRLTVT.

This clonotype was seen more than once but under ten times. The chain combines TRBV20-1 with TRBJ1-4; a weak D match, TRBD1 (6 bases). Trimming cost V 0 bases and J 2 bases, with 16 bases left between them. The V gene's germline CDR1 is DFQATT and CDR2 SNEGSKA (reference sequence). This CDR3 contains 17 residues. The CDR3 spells CSARERGGAATNEKLFF. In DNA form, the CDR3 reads TGCAGTGCTAGAGAGCGGGGGGGCGCGGCGACTAATGAAAAACTGTTTTTT.

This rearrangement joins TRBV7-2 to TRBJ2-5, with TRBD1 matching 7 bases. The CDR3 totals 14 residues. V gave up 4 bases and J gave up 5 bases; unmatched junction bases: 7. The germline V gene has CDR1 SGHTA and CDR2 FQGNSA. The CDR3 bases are TGTGCCAGCAGCTCCTCCCGGGACAGCGAGACCCAGTACTTC. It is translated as CASSSSRDSETQYF.

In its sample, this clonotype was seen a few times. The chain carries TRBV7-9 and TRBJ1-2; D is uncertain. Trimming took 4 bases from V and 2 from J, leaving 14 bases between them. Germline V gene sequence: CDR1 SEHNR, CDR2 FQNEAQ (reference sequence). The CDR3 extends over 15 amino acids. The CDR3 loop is CASSSMDLQNYGYTF. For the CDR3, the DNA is TGTGCCAGCAGCTCAATGGACCTACAGAACTATGGCTACACCTTC.

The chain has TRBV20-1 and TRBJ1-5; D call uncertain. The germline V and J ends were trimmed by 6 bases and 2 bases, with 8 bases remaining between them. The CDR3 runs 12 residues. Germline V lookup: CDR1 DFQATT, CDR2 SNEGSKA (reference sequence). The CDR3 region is CSAGWGNQPQHF. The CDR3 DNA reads TGCAGTGCGGGATGGGGCAATCAGCCCCAGCATTTT.

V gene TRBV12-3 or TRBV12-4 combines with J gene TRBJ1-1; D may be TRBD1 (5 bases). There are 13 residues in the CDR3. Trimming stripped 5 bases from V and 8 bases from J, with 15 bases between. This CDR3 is CASSRIQGHEAFF. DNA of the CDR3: TGTGCCAGCAGTCGAATTCAGGGTCACGAAGCTTTCTTT.

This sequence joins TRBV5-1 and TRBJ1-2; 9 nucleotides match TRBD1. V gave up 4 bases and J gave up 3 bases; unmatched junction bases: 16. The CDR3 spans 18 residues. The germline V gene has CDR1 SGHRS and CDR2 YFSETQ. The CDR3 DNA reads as TGCGCCAGCAGCCCGTATCCGGGACAGGGCCGACTCGACTATGGCTACACCTTC. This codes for CASSPYPGQGRLDYGYTF. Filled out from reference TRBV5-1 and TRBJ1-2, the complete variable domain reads KAGVTQTPRYLIKTRGQQVTLSCSPISGHRSVSWYQQTPGQGLQFLFEYFSETQRNKGNFPGRFSGRQFSNSRSEMNVSTLELGDSALYLCASSPYPGQGRLDYGYTFGSGTRLTVV.

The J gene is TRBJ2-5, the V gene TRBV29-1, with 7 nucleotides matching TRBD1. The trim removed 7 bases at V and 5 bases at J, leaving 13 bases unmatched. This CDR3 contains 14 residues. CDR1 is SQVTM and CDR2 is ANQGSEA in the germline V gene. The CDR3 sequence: CSGLQGSGPETQYF. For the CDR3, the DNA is TGCAGCGGCCTACAGGGGAGTGGTCCGGAGACCCAGTACTTC.

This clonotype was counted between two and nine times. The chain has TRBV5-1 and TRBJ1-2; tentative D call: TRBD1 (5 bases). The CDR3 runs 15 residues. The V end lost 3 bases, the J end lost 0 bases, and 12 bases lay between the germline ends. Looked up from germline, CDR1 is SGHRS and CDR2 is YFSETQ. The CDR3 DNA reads TGCGCCAGCAGCTGGGACCTTAGAGCTAACTATGGCTACACCTTC. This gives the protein CASSWDLRANYGYTF.

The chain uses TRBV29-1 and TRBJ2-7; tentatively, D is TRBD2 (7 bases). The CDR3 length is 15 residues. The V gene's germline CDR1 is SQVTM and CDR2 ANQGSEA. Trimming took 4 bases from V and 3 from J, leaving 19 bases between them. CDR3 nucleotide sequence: TGCAGCGTTGTGGTCCGCGGGGGCGCTAACTACGAGCAGTACTTC. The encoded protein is CSVVVRGGANYEQYF.

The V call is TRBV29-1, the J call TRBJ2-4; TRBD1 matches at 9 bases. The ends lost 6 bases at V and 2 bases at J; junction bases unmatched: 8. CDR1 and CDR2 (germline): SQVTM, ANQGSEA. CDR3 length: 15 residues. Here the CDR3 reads CSVARDRDPKNIQYF. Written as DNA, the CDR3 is TGCAGCGTCGCCCGGGACAGGGATCCCAAAAACATTCAGTACTTC.

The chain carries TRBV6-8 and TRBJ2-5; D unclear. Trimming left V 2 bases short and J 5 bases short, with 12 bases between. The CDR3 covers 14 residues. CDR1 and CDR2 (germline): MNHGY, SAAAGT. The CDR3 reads CASSYPRVLETQYF. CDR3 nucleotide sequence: TGTGCCAGCAGTTACCCCCGGGTGTTGGAGACCCAGTACTTC.

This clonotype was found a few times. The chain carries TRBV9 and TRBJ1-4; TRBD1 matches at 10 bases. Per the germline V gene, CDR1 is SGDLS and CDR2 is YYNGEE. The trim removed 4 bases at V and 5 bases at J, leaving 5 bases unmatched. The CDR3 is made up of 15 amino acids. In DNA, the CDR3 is TGTGCCAGCAGCTTATCGGGACAGGGGAATGAAAAACTGTTTTTT. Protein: CASSLSGQGNEKLFF. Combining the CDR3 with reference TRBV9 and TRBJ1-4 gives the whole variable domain DSGVTQTPKHLITATGQRVTLRCSPRSGDLSVYWYQQSLDQGLQFLIQYYNGEERAKGNILERFSAQQFPDLHSELNLSSLELGDSALYFCASSLSGQGNEKLFFGSGTQLSVL.

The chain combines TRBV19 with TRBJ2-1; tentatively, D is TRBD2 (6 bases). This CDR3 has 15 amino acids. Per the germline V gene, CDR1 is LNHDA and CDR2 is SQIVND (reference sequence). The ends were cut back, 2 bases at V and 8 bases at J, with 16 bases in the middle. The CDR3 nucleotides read TGTGCCAGTAGTATACTTGCGGGGTCGGTTGATGAGCAGTTCTTC. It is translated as CASSILAGSVDEQFF.

As DNA, the CDR3 is TGTGCCAGCAGTGAAGGGGTCCGTCAGCCCTACAATGAGCAGTTCTTC. It yields the protein CASSEGVRQPYNEQFF. The genes are TRBV25-1 and TRBJ2-1, with no clear D. CDR1 and CDR2 from the germline V gene are MGHDK and SYGVNS. Trimming cost V 2 bases and J 2 bases, with 13 bases left between them. The CDR3 contains 16 residues.